This entry lists 30 T cell receptor beta chains sequenced from one sample in a study of OX40 agonist ivuxolimab in advanced cancers. The assay was immunoSEQ multiplex PCR, and TCRdb's table has in-frame clones only and misses some. The table records tens of thousands of clones, around 86% of them present only once. The sequencing here drew on CD4+ or CD8+ T cells sorted from blood, taken in a trial of the OX40 agonist ivuxolimab. Every receptor here comes from an adult with an advanced solid tumor such as melanoma, head and neck, liver or kidney cancer.

The chain is built from TRBV23-1 and TRBJ2-5; D ambiguous. TRBV23-1 belongs to the ORF category, with a function that is uncertain. This CDR3 is built from 14 residues. V was shortened by 6 bases and J by 5 bases, with 16 bases between the two germline ends. CDR3 in amino acids: CASSLNPPRETQYF. The CDR3 DNA is TGCGCCAGCAGCCTCAATCCCCCGCGCGAGACCCAGTACTTC.

This chain connects TRBV5-1 to TRBJ1-2, with D possibly being TRBD1 (6 bases). The CDR3 length is 14 residues. V lost 4 bases, J lost 1 base, and 11 bases lay in between. Germline V CDR1 and CDR2: SGHRS, YFSETQ. The CDR3: CASSVGQINYGYTF. CDR3 sequence (DNA): TGCGCCAGCAGCGTCGGACAGATTAACTATGGCTACACCTTC.

This clone was picked up one time. The V call is TRBV6-1, the J call TRBJ2-1; D is possibly TRBD2 (6 bases). V lost 10 bases, J lost 6 bases, and 13 bases lay in between. The CDR3 extends over 12 amino acids. Per the germline V gene, CDR1 is MNHNS and CDR2 is SASEGT. In DNA, the CDR3 is TGTGCCACCAGACTAGTCCTCAATGAGCAGTTCTTC. Its translation: CATRLVLNEQFF.

The gene calls are TRBV20-1 and TRBJ2-1; D not resolved. Germline V gene data show CDR1 as DFQATT and CDR2 as SNEGSKA (reference sequence). The V end was cut by 7 bases, the J end by 8 bases, with 9 bases between. There are 10 residues in the CDR3. The CDR3 loop is CSVEYYEQFF. The CDR3 DNA is TGCAGTGTAGAGTACTATGAGCAGTTCTTC.

The chain couples TRBV4-1 to TRBJ2-3; TRBD2 agrees at 9 bases. Per germline, CDR1 MGHRA and CDR2 YSYEKL. The trim removed 3 bases at V and 8 bases at J, leaving 12 bases unmatched. The CDR3 spans 16 residues. DNA for the CDR3: TGCGCCAGCAGCCATTCCGGGACTAGCCGGACTGGTACGCAGTATTTT. It specifies CASSHSGTSRTGTQYF.

The chain couples TRBV5-1 to TRBJ2-1; weak D call: TRBD2 (5 bases). CDR1 and CDR2 (germline): SGHRS, YFSETQ. V was trimmed by 4 bases and J by 6 bases, leaving 8 bases between them. The CDR3 spans 12 residues. The CDR3 region has the DNA TGCGCCAGCAGCGCGGACTTCAATGAGCAGTTCTTC. Protein product: CASSADFNEQFF.

The rearrangement joins TRBV4-3 to TRBJ2-7; D possibly corresponds to TRBD1 (7 bases). Germline V gene data show CDR1 as LGHNA and CDR2 as YSLEER. The CDR3 extends over 16 amino acids. V lost 3 bases, J lost 1 base, and 16 bases lay in between. CDR3 sequence reads: CASSQGATGRSYEQYF. The CDR3, as DNA: TGCGCCAGCAGCCAGGGGGCGACAGGGAGGTCCTACGAGCAGTACTTC.

This clone has only a few counts. The J gene is TRBJ1-3, the V gene TRBV20-1; D unresolved. V lost 6 bases, J lost 4 bases, and 7 bases lay in between. The CDR3 totals 11 residues. CDR1 is DFQATT and CDR2 is SNEGSKA in the germline V gene (reference sequence). The CDR3 here is CSANAGNTIYF. In DNA form, the CDR3 reads TGCAGTGCAAATGCCGGAAACACCATATATTTT.

V usage is TRBV18 and J usage is TRBJ2-1, with 10 bases lining up with TRBD1. The CDR3 has 16 amino acids. Looked up from germline, CDR1 is KGHSH and CDR2 is LQKENI. After removal of 0 bases from V and 5 bases from J, the junction contained 4 bases not matched to a gene. CDR3 in amino acids: CASSPPPGQGNNEQFF. CDR3 DNA: TGTGCCAGCTCACCACCTCCGGGACAGGGGAACAATGAGCAGTTCTTC.

The V and J genes are TRBV9 and TRBJ1-1; no definite D call. CDR1 is SGDLS and CDR2 is YYNGEE in the germline V gene. Trimming removed 0 bases at V and 1 base at J, with 4 bases between. The CDR3 has 13 residues. The CDR3 DNA reads as TGTGCCAGCAGCGTAGTCTCGAACACTGAAGCTTTCTTT. This gives the protein CASSVVSNTEAFF.

This rearrangement joins TRBV5-1 to TRBJ2-2; 16 bases are a match to TRBD2. J lost 6 bases, V lost 5 bases, and 13 bases had no gene match. Germline CDR1 is SGHRS and CDR2 is YFSETQ. CDR3 length: 19 amino acids. CDR3 bases: TGCGCCAGCAGTTACCTGCCGGGACTAGCGGGGGGGCGAGCCGGGGAGCTGTTTTTT. This sequence encodes CASSYLPGLAGGRAGELFF.

This sequence joins TRBV29-1 and TRBJ1-1, with D perhaps matching TRBD1 (6 bases). Trimming shortened V by 5 bases and J by 1 base, and 14 bases separated the two germline ends. The CDR3 contains 14 residues. CDR1 is SQVTM, CDR2 ANQGSEA, per germline. The CDR3 DNA sequence: TGCAGCGTTTCACAGGGTTCCAGGAACACTGAAGCTTTCTTT. It is translated as CSVSQGSRNTEAFF.

This chain uses TRBV2 with TRBJ2-2; D is unclear. The CDR3 contains 14 residues. Per germline, CDR1 SNHLY and CDR2 FYNNEI. Between the trimmed V and J ends, which lost 6 bases and 6 bases, there was a span of 14 bases. CDR3 residues: CASRSLLEAGELFF. Written as DNA, the CDR3 is TGTGCCAGCAGGAGTCTGCTGGAAGCCGGGGAGCTGTTTTTT.

Here the CDR3 DNA reads TGTGCCAGCAGCCCATCGAGCGGGAGCTCCTACAATGAGCAGTTCTTC. Translating gives CASSPSSGSSYNEQFF. The chain recombines TRBV7-8 with TRBJ2-1, with 8 positions matching TRBD2. V shed 5 bases and J 0 bases; nucleotides not matched to a gene: 6. The germline V gene encodes CDR1 SGHVS and CDR2 FQNEAQ. The CDR3 has 16 residues. The variable domain in full, with the rest retrieved from reference TRBV7-8 and TRBJ2-1, is GAGVSQSPRYKVAKRGQDVALRCDPISGHVSLFWYQQALGQGPEFLTYFQNEAQLDKSGLPSDRFFAERPEGSVSTLKIQRTQQEDSAVYLCASSPSSGSSYNEQFFGPGTRLTVL.

The chain employs TRBV4-1 and TRBJ1-5, with 7 positions matching TRBD1. Germline assignment: CDR1 MGHRA and CDR2 YSYEKL. Trimming took 2 bases from V and 9 from J; bases not matched to a gene: 16. The CDR3 is 17 amino acids. CDR3 loop: CASSQHSGMGTVGPQHF. Here the CDR3 DNA reads TGCGCCAGCAGCCAACATAGCGGGATGGGGACAGTTGGGCCCCAGCATTTT.

The rearrangement uses TRBV6-6 and TRBJ2-2; D might be TRBD1 or TRBD2, each matching 6 bases. CDR1 MNHNY and CDR2 SVGAGI come from the germline V gene (reference sequence). The CDR3 runs to 13 residues. V was shortened by 6 bases and J by 6 bases, with 11 bases between the two germline ends. The CDR3 nucleotides are TGTGCCAGCAGGTTTAGGGGGGCCGGGGAGCTGTTTTTT. Translated, it gives CASRFRGAGELFF.

The chain has TRBV5-8 and TRBJ1-5; the match to TRBD1 covers 8 bases. The CDR3 is 15 amino acids. Losses at the gene ends were 3 bases for V and 1 base for J; bases not matched to a gene: 3. CDR1 SGHTS and CDR2 YDEGEE come from the germline V gene. The CDR3 sequence is CASSYDRGSNQPQHF. The CDR3 DNA sequence: TGTGCCAGCAGCTATGACAGGGGCAGCAATCAGCCCCAGCATTTT.

This clone appeared a single time. This sequence joins TRBV27 and TRBJ1-1, with D possibly TRBD1 on 5 matching bases. The germline gives CDR1 MNHEY, CDR2 SMNVEV (reference sequence). The CDR3 length is 15 residues. The V gene lost 4 bases and the J gene lost 4 bases, with 16 bases spanning the gap. CDR3 DNA: TGTGCCAGCAGTTCTGGATGGGTCAGGGCCACTGAAGCTTTCTTT. Its protein is CASSSGWVRATEAFF.

The rearrangement joins TRBV28 to TRBJ1-4; tentative D call: TRBD1 (5 bases). Germline V gene sequence: CDR1 MDHEN, CDR2 SYDVKM. Trimming stripped 6 bases from V and 3 bases from J, with 14 bases between. This CDR3 comprises 15 residues. The CDR3 region is CASRPRVAPNEKLFF. In nucleotides, the CDR3 is TGTGCCAGCAGGCCCAGGGTCGCACCTAATGAAAAACTGTTTTTT.

The V gene is TRBV19, the J gene TRBJ2-1, with 10 positions matching TRBD1. CDR1 is LNHDA and CDR2 is SQIVND in the germline V gene (reference sequence). J lost 4 bases, V lost 6 bases, and 6 bases had no gene match. The CDR3 runs to 15 residues. The DNA for the CDR3 is TGTGCCAGTAGCCCGGACAGGGGGTCATACAATGAGCAGTTCTTC. Protein product: CASSPDRGSYNEQFF.

This chain connects TRBV7-2 to TRBJ2-4; 8 nucleotides line up with TRBD2. In germline, CDR1 is SGHTA, CDR2 FQGNSA. V lost 5 bases to trimming and J lost 0 bases; unmatched junction nucleotides: 15. The CDR3 contains 19 residues. CDR3 nucleotides: TGTGCCAGCAGCGTCCCTTCTAGCGGGCTTGAAAGAGCCAAAAACATTCAGTACTTC. Its translation: CASSVPSSGLERAKNIQYF.

This rearrangement joins TRBV4-1 to TRBJ1-1, with 8 bases identical to TRBD1. V was clipped by 0 bases and J by 5 bases; unmatched bases: 2. Germline values: CDR1 MGHRA, CDR2 YSYEKL. There are 14 residues in the CDR3. CDR3 DNA sequence: TGCGCCAGCAGCCAAGACAGGGGGCGTACTGAAGCTTTCTTT. Protein sequence: CASSQDRGRTEAFF.

CDR3: CASSISRASDGYTF. The CDR3 DNA is TGTGCCAGTAGTATATCCCGCGCGTCTGATGGCTACACCTTC. The chain recombines TRBV19 with TRBJ1-2; D gene ambiguous. Germline CDR1 is LNHDA and CDR2 is SQIVND (reference sequence). The CDR3 is made up of 14 amino acids. V was pared by 2 bases and J by 6 bases, with 13 bases between.

V gene TRBV5-1 combines with J gene TRBJ2-7; the D gene is possibly TRBD2 (6 bases). Germline CDR1 SGHRS, CDR2 YFSETQ. With 2 bases removed from V and 4 bases from J, the gap between germline ends came to 10 bases. This CDR3 is built from 13 residues. Here the CDR3 DNA reads TGCGCCAGCAGCTTTAGTGGGGGGTACGAGCAGTACTTC. Amino acids: CASSFSGGYEQYF. The full variable domain, rest sourced from reference TRBV5-1 and TRBJ2-7, is KAGVTQTPRYLIKTRGQQVTLSCSPISGHRSVSWYQQTPGQGLQFLFEYFSETQRNKGNFPGRFSGRQFSNSRSEMNVSTLELGDSALYLCASSFSGGYEQYFGPGTRLTVT.

This chain joins TRBV6-6 and TRBJ1-2; no definite D call. Germline-derived CDR1 and CDR2 are MNHNY and SVGAGI (reference sequence). The CDR3 runs to 13 residues. The V end was cut by 7 bases, the J end by 2 bases, with 11 bases between. The CDR3 is CASMFQPNYGYTF. CDR3 nucleotides: TGTGCCAGCATGTTCCAGCCCAACTATGGCTACACCTTC.

The CDR3 sequence: CASSARVLETQYF. The CDR3 DNA follows: TGTGCCAGCAGTGCGAGGGTTTTGGAGACCCAGTACTTC. The chain recombines TRBV11-2 with TRBJ2-5; tentatively, D is TRBD2 (5 bases). This CDR3 is built from 13 residues. Germline lookup yields CDR1 SGHAT and CDR2 FQNNGV. The V end was cut by 6 bases, the J end by 5 bases, with 13 bases between.

The CDR3 nucleotides are TGTGCCAGGTCCCCCTTGGGCTCGGACGAGCAGTACTTC. It codes for CARSPLGSDEQYF. V is TRBV2 and J is TRBJ2-5; D unresolved. The J call may be faulty, since TRBJ2-7 better matches the DNA end. This CDR3 contains 13 residues. Germline CDR1 reads SNHLY; CDR2 reads FYNNEI.

The V call is TRBV5-1, the J call TRBJ2-2; D call uncertain. Germline loops: CDR1 SGHRS, CDR2 YFSETQ. The CDR3 consists of 17 residues. Trimming took off 0 bases at V and 1 base at J, with 13 bases between the two ends. CDR3 bases: TGCGCCAGCAGCTTGGTGGGGAAGAGCTGGAACACCGGGGAGCTGTTTTTT. This encodes CASSLVGKSWNTGELFF.

V gene TRBV5-7 combines with J gene TRBJ2-7, with a tentative D call TRBD2 (5 bases). TRBV5-7 is classed as an ORF, of uncertain function. CDR3 length equals 14 residues. V lost 4 bases and J 6 bases, leaving 17 bases between the germline ends. The CDR3 DNA reads TGTGCCAGCAGCCTGGACTGGAACCCAGGCGAGCAGTACTTC. Translating it yields CASSLDWNPGEQYF.

The chain carries TRBV6-6 and TRBJ1-5; D gene ambiguous. The CDR3 covers 13 residues. The V end lost 6 bases, the J end lost 2 bases, and 8 bases lay between the germline ends. Per the germline V gene, CDR1 is MNHNY and CDR2 is SVGAGI (reference sequence). The CDR3 nucleotides read TGTGCCAGCAGCCCTACTCGCAATCAGCCCCAGCATTTT. Protein sequence: CASSPTRNQPQHF.